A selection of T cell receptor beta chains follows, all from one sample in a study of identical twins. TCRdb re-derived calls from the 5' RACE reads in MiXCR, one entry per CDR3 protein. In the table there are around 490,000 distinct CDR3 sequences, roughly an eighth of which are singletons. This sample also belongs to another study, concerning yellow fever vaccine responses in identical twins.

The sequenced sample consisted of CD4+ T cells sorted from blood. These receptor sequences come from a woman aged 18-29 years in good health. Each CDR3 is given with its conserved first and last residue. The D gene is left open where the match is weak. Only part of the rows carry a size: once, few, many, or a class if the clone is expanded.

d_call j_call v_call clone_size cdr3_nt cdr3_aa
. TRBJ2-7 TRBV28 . TGTGCCACCCTACGGGGCCTCTACGAGCAGTACTTC CATLRGLYEQYF
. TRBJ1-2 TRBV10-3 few TGTGCCATCTCCCCCCAGGGCGGGGACGTGGGCTACACCTTC CAISPQGGDVGYTF
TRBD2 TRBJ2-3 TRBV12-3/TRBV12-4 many TGTGCCAGCACCTCACCCTCCGGGGGGGGGAGCACAGATACGCAGTATTTT CASTSPSGGGSTDTQYF
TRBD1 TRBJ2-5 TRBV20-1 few TGCAGTGCCCGATGGACAGGGTTAGAGACCCAGTACTTC CSARWTGLETQYF
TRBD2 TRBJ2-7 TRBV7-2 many TGTGCCAGCAGCTTAGAGGGGAGGGGCGCCTACGAGCAGTACTTC CASSLEGRGAYEQYF
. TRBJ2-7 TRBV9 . TGTGCCAGCAGCGGCGCCGGGAAGACCTACGAGCAGTACTTC CASSGAGKTYEQYF
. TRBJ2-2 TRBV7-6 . TGTGCCAGCAGCCCCCAGGTGGGGTGGCTAAAAACCGGGGAGCTGTTTTTT CASSPQVGWLKTGELFF
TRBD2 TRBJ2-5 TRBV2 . TGTGCCAGCAGGACGGCGGGGGTAGAGACCCAGTACTTC CASRTAGVETQYF
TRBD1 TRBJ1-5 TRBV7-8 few TGTGCCAGCAGCCCGCACAGAGAAGGGACAGGGAATAGCAATCAGCCCCAGCATTTT CASSPHREGTGNSNQPQHF
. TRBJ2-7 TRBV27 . TGTGCCAGCAGTGACAGGATAAACCCCTACGAGCAGTACTTC CASSDRINPYEQYF
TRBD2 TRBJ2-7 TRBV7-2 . TGTGCCAGCAGCTTAGGTCGGACTAGCCAACCCTACGAGCAGTACTTC CASSLGRTSQPYEQYF
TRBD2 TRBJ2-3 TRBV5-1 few TGCGCCAGCAGCTACGGGACGACTAGCGGGGGGGCTACGCAGTATTTT CASSYGTTSGGATQYF
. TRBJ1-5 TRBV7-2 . TGTGCCAGCAGCTTAATGGCAGGGACCTATAGCAATCAGCCCCAGCATTTT CASSLMAGTYSNQPQHF
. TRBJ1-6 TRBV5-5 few TGTGCCAGCAGCTTGATCGACCGGAGGGATTCACCCCTCCACTTT CASSLIDRRDSPLHF
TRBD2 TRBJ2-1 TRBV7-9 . TGTGCCAGCAGCTTAGAAGCGGGAGTTTTTGAGCAGTTCTTC CASSLEAGVFEQFF
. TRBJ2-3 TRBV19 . TGTGCCAGTAGAGTGGTCCAGGGGAGGACAGATACGCAGTATTTT CASRVVQGRTDTQYF
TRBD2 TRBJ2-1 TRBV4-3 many TGCGCCAGCAGCCAAGATACGAGCGGGAGGAGGGGCGAGCAGTTCTTC CASSQDTSGRRGEQFF
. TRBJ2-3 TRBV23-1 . TGCGCCAGCAGCCTGCCCAGGGCAAACACAGATACGCAGTATTTT CASSLPRANTDTQYF
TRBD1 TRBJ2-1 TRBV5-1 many TGCGCCAGCAGCCCCGGGACAGGGGATTACAATGAGCAGTTCTTC CASSPGTGDYNEQFF